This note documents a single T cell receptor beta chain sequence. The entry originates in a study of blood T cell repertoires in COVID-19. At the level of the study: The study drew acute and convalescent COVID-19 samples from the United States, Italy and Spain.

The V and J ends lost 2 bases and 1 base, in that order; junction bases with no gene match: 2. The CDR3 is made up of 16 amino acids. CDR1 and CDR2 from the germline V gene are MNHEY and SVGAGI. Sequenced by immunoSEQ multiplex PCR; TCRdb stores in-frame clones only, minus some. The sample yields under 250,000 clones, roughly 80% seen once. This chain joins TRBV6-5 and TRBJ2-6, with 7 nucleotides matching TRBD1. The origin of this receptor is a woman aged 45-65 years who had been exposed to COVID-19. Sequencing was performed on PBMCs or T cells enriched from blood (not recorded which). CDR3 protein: CASSYTDRSGANVLTF. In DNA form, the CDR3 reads TGTGCCAGCAGTTACACGGACAGGTCTGGGGCCAACGTCCTGACTTTC.